This passage covers 6 T cell receptor beta chains from one sample sequenced in a study of vaccination and CD4 T cells after COVID-19. Treatment indicated: roughly 11-day PBMC culture with coronavirus spike peptide pools or control peptides (ViraFEST assay). Cultured CD4+ T-cell DNA underwent Oncomine TCR Beta short-read sequencing. Each CDR3 protein gets one entry after TCRdb re-called the PCR reads with MiXCR. The data show about 15,000 distinct CDR3 sequences, over 60% seen once. For these TCRs, the target antigens are not known. The material sequenced was CD4+ T cells from blood, cultured in vitro. These receptors originate from a human donor who had recovered from COVID-19.

The chain has TRBV11-3 and TRBJ1-5, with a weak D call TRBD1 (5 bases). V was clipped by 5 bases and J by 0 bases, with 17 bases between them. CDR1 and CDR2 from the germline V gene are SGHNT and YENEEA. CDR3 length: 17 amino acids. CDR3 coding DNA: TGTGCCAGCAGCCCCCCCGAGTGTGGACATAGCAATCAGCCCCAGCATTTT. This codes for CASSPPECGHSNQPQHF.

This chain links TRBV18 with TRBJ1-2; 7 bases line up with TRBD1. The CDR3 length is 14 residues. Germline lookup yields CDR1 KGHSH and CDR2 LQKENI. Germline trimming cut 5 bases from V and 8 bases from J; bases unmatched to any gene: 11. CDR3 DNA sequence: TGTGCCAGCTCAGCCACAGGGGTGTGGCAGGGCTACACCTTC. It codes for CASSATGVWQGYTF. Combining the CDR3 with reference TRBV18 and TRBJ1-2 gives the whole variable domain NAGVMQNPRHLVRRRGQEARLRCSPMKGHSHVYWYRQLPEEGLKFMVYLQKENIIDESGMPKERFSAEFPKEGPSILRIQQVVRGDSAAYFCASSATGVWQGYTFGSGTRLTVV.

The genes are TRBV6-1 and TRBJ2-7; 10 bases map to TRBD1. This CDR3 spans 14 amino acids. The V and J ends lost 6 bases and 4 bases, in that order; junction bases with no gene match: 6. Germline V gene data show CDR1 as MNHNS and CDR2 as SASEGT. The CDR3 sequence is CASRPGTGAYEQYF. CDR3 DNA sequence: TGTGCCAGCAGACCCGGGACAGGGGCGTACGAGCAGTACTTC.

V usage is TRBV30 and J usage is TRBJ1-5; the match to TRBD1 covers 9 bases. The V and J ends lost 7 bases and 6 bases, in that order; junction bases with no gene match: 13. Germline CDR1 is GTSNPN and CDR2 is SVGIG (reference sequence). The length of the CDR3 is 15 residues. CDR3 in amino acids: CAYETGTGRGQPQHF. CDR3 nucleotides: TGTGCCTACGAAACCGGGACAGGGCGCGGTCAGCCCCAGCATTTT.

V usage is TRBV20-1 and J usage is TRBJ1-2, with D possibly matching TRBD1 (6 bases). The CDR3 sequence is 17 residues long. Trimming removed 3 bases at V and 0 bases at J, with 20 bases between. Germline values: CDR1 DFQATT, CDR2 SNEGSKA (reference sequence). This CDR3 reads CSASDPGGMFANYGYTF. The CDR3 DNA reads TGCAGTGCTAGCGACCCCGGGGGCATGTTCGCTAACTATGGCTACACCTTC.

V gene TRBV10-3 combines with J gene TRBJ1-5; D remains unclear. The germline V and J ends were trimmed by 0 bases and 0 bases, with 9 bases remaining between them. The CDR3 spans 16 residues. Per germline, CDR1 ENHRY and CDR2 SYGVKD. DNA of the CDR3: TGTGCCATCAGTGAGTCGCCCCCCGATAGCAATCAGCCCCAGCATTTT. Its translation is CAISESPPDSNQPQHF.